Described below is a single T cell receptor (beta chain) sequence and its context. Its antigen is not yet known. The input lacks base qualities; no much larger clone sits a single base away. CDR1 and CDR2 were assigned from the germline V gene as MNHEY and SVGAGI. From cysteine to phenylalanine, the CDR3 is 11 amino acids long. This entry keeps only the CDR3 DNA: 33 bases, framed from base 1. V drops 8 bases and J drops 3 bases, leaving 8 bases in between. The sample is drawn from a study of blood T cell repertoires in COVID-19 (TCRdb year 2020). Regarding the research as a whole: The collaborator samples originated in the United States, Italy and Spain and spanned the acute and convalescent phases of COVID-19. Samples were obtained from the ongoing ImmuneRACE study (first 160 participants) and from roughly 1,300 subjects provided by 6 global collaborators. The repertoires were released in a freely available public database intended as a resource for research on the immune response to SARS-CoV-2. The material from the prospective study consisted of cDNA or gDNA derived from T cells, B-cell-depleted T cells, or PBMCs. Where available, HLA class I and class II types were obtained from metadata supplied by the sample provider rather than from assay-based typing. A de-identified subject ID, COVID-19 status, age in years and sex were almost always included in the sample metadata. Subjects who had been exposed to COVID-19, were actively infected with it, or had recovered from it provided the deeply sampled blood TCRbeta repertoires that made up the dataset. Overall study results and their limits: How much clinical and demographic metadata was included differed by source and by participant, and the metadata was provided uncurated.

TCRbeta CDR3 regions were amplified from genomic DNA by means of the immunoSEQ Assay, a bias-controlled multiplex PCR. The authors' analysis ran thus. Within the assay, amplification of reference gene primers was used to estimate how many nucleated cells each sample contained. To quantify the absolute abundance of each unique TCRbeta CDR3 rearrangement, sequence reads were collapsed and filtered. Productive Simpson clonality was computed per sample as the square root of Simpson's diversity index over productive rearrangements. What TCRdb holds here is the immuneACCESS table cut down to in-frame rearrangements. Part of the clones is not present; checked against another copy, under half of the missing clones reflect an unresolved V gene, and the others are unexplained. The V and J calls and the clone size are those of that table, but D and trimming were determined from the DNA. The sample yields 250,000 to 350,000 clones; about 89% were counted once. Approximately 13% of the sample is held by the ten biggest clonotypes.

Whole blood was collected in K2EDTA tubes by collaborating institutions according to the institutions' own protocols. For TCRbeta analysis, collaborators shipped samples as frozen whole blood, isolated PBMCs, or DNA extracted from either of those sample types. The origin of this receptor is a woman aged 55-70 years with acute or convalescent COVID-19. Source material: peripheral blood. The chain uses TRBV6-5 and TRBJ2-7; TRBD2 might be the D gene, on 5 matching bases. The nucleotides are TGTGCCAGCCAGCGGAGCTACGAGCAGTACTTC. This translates into CASQRSYEQYF.